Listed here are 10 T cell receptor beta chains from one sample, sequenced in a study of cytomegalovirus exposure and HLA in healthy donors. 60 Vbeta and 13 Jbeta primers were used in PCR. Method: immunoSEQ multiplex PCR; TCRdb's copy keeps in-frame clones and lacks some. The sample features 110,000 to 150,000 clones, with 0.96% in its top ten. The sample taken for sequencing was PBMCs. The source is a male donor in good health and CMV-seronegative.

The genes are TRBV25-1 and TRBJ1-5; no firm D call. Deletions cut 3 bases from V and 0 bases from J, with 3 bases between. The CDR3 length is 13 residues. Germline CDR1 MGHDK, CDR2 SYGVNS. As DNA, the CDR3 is TGTGCCAGCAGTGATTATAGCAATCAGCCCCAGCATTTT. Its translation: CASSDYSNQPQHF.

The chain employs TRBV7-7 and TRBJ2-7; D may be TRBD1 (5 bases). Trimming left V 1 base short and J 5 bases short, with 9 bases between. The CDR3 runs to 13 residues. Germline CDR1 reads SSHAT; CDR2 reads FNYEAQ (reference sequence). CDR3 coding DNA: TGTGCCAGCAGCTTAGGACAGATCAACGAGCAGTACTTC. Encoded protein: CASSLGQINEQYF. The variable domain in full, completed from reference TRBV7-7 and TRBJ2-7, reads GAGVSQSPRYKVTKRGQDVTLRCDPISSHATLYWYQQALGQGPEFLTYFNYEAQPDKSGLPSDRFSAERPEGSISTLTIQRTEQRDSAMYRCASSLGQINEQYFGPGTRLTVT.

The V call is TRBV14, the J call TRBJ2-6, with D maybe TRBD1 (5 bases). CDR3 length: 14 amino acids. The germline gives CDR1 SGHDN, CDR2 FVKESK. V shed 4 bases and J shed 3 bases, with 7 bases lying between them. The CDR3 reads CASSPQGGANVLTF. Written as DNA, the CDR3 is TGTGCCAGCAGCCCCCAGGGTGGGGCCAACGTCCTGACTTTC.

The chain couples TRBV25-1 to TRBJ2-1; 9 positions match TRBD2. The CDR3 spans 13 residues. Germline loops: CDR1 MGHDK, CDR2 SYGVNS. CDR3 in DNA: TGTGCTGTGGGACTAGCAACCTACAATGAGCAGTTCTTC. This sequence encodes CAVGLATYNEQFF.

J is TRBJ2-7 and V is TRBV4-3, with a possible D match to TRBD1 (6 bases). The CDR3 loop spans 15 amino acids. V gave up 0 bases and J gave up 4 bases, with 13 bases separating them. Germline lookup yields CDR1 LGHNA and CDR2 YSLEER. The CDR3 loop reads CASSQDMQGRYEQYF. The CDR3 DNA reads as TGCGCCAGCAGCCAAGATATGCAGGGGCGGTACGAGCAGTACTTC.

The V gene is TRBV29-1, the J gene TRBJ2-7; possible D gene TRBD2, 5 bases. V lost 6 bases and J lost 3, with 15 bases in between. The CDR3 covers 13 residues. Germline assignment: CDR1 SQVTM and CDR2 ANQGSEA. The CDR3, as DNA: TGCAGCGTCGGGATCGGCCGAGGCTACGAGCAGTACTTC. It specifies CSVGIGRGYEQYF.

Here the CDR3 reads CASRQGAIGELFF. The CDR3 bases are TGTGCCAGCAGGCAGGGGGCGATCGGGGAGCTGTTTTTT. This chain links TRBV25-1 with TRBJ2-2; 8 bases line up with TRBD1. The CDR3 runs to 13 residues. The V and J ends lost 6 bases and 7 bases, in that order; junction bases with no gene match: 4. From germline, CDR1 is MGHDK and CDR2 SYGVNS.

CDR3 coding DNA: TGTGCCAGCAGCTATGGACAGGGAACCTACGAGCAGTACTTC. It translates to CASSYGQGTYEQYF. The J gene is TRBJ2-7, the V gene TRBV7-8; 8 bases agree with TRBD1. Trimming took 4 bases from V and 2 from J; bases not matched to a gene: 4. The CDR3 has 14 amino acids. CDR1 and CDR2 (germline): SGHVS, FQNEAQ.

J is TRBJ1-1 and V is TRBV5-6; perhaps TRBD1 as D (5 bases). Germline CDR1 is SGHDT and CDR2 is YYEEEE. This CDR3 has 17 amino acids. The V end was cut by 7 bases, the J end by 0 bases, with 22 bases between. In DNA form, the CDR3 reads TGTGCCAGCCTAAACCACTTATTGACCAGGGTGAACACTGAAGCTTTCTTT. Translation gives CASLNHLLTRVNTEAFF. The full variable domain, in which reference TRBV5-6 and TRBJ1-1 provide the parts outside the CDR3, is DAGVTQSPTHLIKTRGQQVTLRCSPKSGHDTVSWYQQALGQGPQFIFQYYEEEERQRGNFPDRFSGHQFPNYSSELNVNALLLGDSALYLCASLNHLLTRVNTEAFFGQGTRLTVV.

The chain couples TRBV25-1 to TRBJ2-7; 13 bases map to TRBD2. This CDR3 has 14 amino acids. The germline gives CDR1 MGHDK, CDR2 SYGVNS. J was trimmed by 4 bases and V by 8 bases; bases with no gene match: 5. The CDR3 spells CASGRLAGGYEQYF. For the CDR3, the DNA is TGTGCCAGCGGCCGACTAGCGGGAGGATACGAGCAGTACTTC.